Below are 10 T cell receptor beta chains sequenced from a single sample in a study of blood T cell repertoires in COVID-19. Assay: immunoSEQ multiplex PCR; the TCRdb copy retains only in-frame clones and omits some. The sample holds approximately 240,000 clones, 70% to 90% seen once. Sequenced input: peripheral blood. Receptor source: a woman between 18 and 29 years old who had recovered from COVID-19.

The chain combines TRBV6-5 with TRBJ1-5, with TRBD1 matching over 7 bases. The CDR3 is 15 amino acids. CDR1 is MNHEY and CDR2 is SVGAGI in the germline V gene. The junction had 3 bases not matched to a gene; V was cut back by 2 bases and J by 2 bases. Written as DNA, the CDR3 is TGTGCCAGCAGTTACGACAGGGTGCGCAATCAGCCCCAGCATTTT. This translates into CASSYDRVRNQPQHF.

This chain joins TRBV6-5 and TRBJ1-2, with D possibly being TRBD1 (6 bases). From germline, CDR1 is MNHEY and CDR2 SVGAGI. The V end lost 6 bases, the J end lost 4 bases, and 15 bases lay between the germline ends. The CDR3 runs to 14 residues. DNA of the CDR3: TGTGCCAGCAGGGGGGCCCCCGGACTCTATGGCTACACCTTC. As protein: CASRGAPGLYGYTF.

The J gene is TRBJ2-1, the V gene TRBV10-3; 7 positions agree with TRBD2. The CDR3 has 17 amino acids. Germline-derived CDR1 and CDR2 are ENHRY and SYGVKD. Unmatched junction bases numbered 9, after V lost 4 bases and J lost 0 bases. The CDR3 reads CAISGRLADSSYNEQFF. The CDR3, as DNA: TGTGCCATCAGTGGGCGGCTAGCGGATAGCTCCTACAATGAGCAGTTCTTC.

This sequence joins TRBV4-1 and TRBJ2-1; possibly TRBD2 for D (5 bases). The V and J ends lost 10 bases and 5 bases respectively, with 18 bases between them. This CDR3 region has 14 residues. The germline gives CDR1 MGHRA, CDR2 YSYEKL. DNA of the CDR3: TGCGCCACCCTTAGGACGGGGAGTAACAATGAGCAGTTCTTC. The encoded protein is CATLRTGSNNEQFF.

The J gene is TRBJ2-1, the V gene TRBV7-2, with 9 bases lining up with TRBD2. The germline gives CDR1 SGHTA, CDR2 FQGNSA. This CDR3 has 16 residues. The J segment lost 5 bases and the V segment lost 3 bases, leaving 8 bases of the junction unmatched. The CDR3 region has the DNA TGTGCCAGCAGCTTTTCGGCGGGAGGGCTAGACAATGAGCAGTTCTTC. The encoded protein is CASSFSAGGLDNEQFF.

This sequence joins TRBV9 and TRBJ1-1; possibly TRBD1 for D (6 bases). Germline V gives CDR1 SGDLS, CDR2 YYNGEE. The V gene lost 2 bases and the J gene lost 0 bases, with 11 bases spanning the gap. The length of the CDR3 is 15 residues. The chain's CDR3 is CASSVLDRLNTEAFF. The CDR3 DNA sequence: TGTGCCAGCAGCGTTCTCGACAGGTTGAACACTGAAGCTTTCTTT.

V gene TRBV5-1 combines with J gene TRBJ1-2, with D unresolved. The CDR3 is 15 amino acids. The V and J ends lost 0 bases and 4 bases respectively, with 13 bases between them. Germline V CDR1 and CDR2: SGHRS, YFSETQ. CDR3 bases: TGCGCCAGCAGCTTGGGCGGCCGGTCGGGCTATGGCTACACCTTC. It specifies CASSLGGRSGYGYTF.

The CDR3 DNA follows: TGCAGTGCTAGTGAGGGGGCGACTGAAGCTTTCTTT. This gives the protein CSASEGATEAFF. The chain uses TRBV20-1 and TRBJ1-1; 7 bases map to TRBD1. The germline V gene encodes CDR1 DFQATT and CDR2 SNEGSKA (reference sequence). J was trimmed by 5 bases and V by 3 bases; bases with no gene match: 3. The CDR3 has 12 amino acids.

The table lists this clone with a count of one. The chain employs TRBV7-9 and TRBJ1-1; TRBD1 matches at 7 bases. The CDR3 runs to 15 residues. The germline V gene encodes CDR1 SEHNR and CDR2 FQNEAQ (reference sequence). V gave up 2 bases and J gave up 3 bases; unmatched junction bases: 6. The CDR3 protein is CASSLRQGRYTEAFF. The CDR3 coding sequence is TGTGCCAGCAGCTTACGACAGGGACGGTACACTGAAGCTTTCTTT.

The chain is built from TRBV7-2 and TRBJ1-2, with D perhaps matching TRBD1 (5 bases). Per germline, CDR1 SGHTA and CDR2 FQGNSA. This CDR3 region has 11 residues. V was clipped by 3 bases and J by 8 bases, with 7 bases between them. DNA for the CDR3: TGTGCCAGCAGCTTGTCAGGGGGCTACACCTTC. Translating gives CASSLSGGYTF.